In its sample, the clone carrying this TCR beta chain was seen many times. Its matching antigen is unknown. The CDR3 length is 12 residues. The V gene end was trimmed by 5 bases and the J gene end by 9 bases; junction bases not matched to a gene: 3. Unique molecular identifiers were affixed to single, distinct cDNA molecules. TCRdb ran MiXCR on the 5' RACE reads and lists one entry per CDR3 protein. The sample consists of 80,000 to 95,000 distinct CDR3 sequences, 11% to 15% of them appearing once. This sample stems from a study of early T cells in non-severe SARS-CoV-2 infection. Study context: Whole-blood bulk RNA, unsorted, was sequenced, and chains were unpaired.

Study-level findings and limits: VDJdb matches were skewed toward anti-spike CD8 T cell responses.

This sequence was found in an adult who was a healthcare worker with PCR-confirmed SARS-CoV-2 infection or an uninfected control (not recorded which). The chain links TRBV12-3 or TRBV12-4 to TRBJ2-1; the match to TRBD1 covers 8 bases. Material for sequencing was whole blood. CDR3 nucleotide sequence: TGTGCCAGCAGTATCACAGGGGGTGAGCAGTTCTTC. This sequence encodes CASSITGGEQFF.